This TCR beta chain came from a study of blood T cells in healthy people across ages. Primed by a sample-barcoded 5' primer and a J-beta primer mix, a second PCR proceeded for about 6 to 12 cycles. TCRdb fed the 5' RACE reads into MiXCR, producing one record per CDR3 protein. The profile shows 870,000 or so distinct CDR3 sequences, around 26% of them singletons. The V gene lost 3 bases and the J gene lost 6 bases, with 20 bases spanning the gap. The germline gives CDR1 MGHDK, CDR2 SYGVNS. CDR3 length: 16 residues. The J gene is TRBJ1-1, the V gene TRBV25-1, with a weak D call TRBD1 (5 bases). Sequencing was performed on blood. The origin of this receptor is an elderly woman in good health. CDR3 coding DNA: TGTGCCAGCAGTGATTCCTTTCGACGGGGGGACTCTGAAGCTTTCTTT. It translates to CASSDSFRRGDSEAFF.